A single sample is the source of the 26 T cell receptor beta chains below, sequenced in a study of blood T cell repertoires in COVID-19. Measured with immunoSEQ multiplex PCR; TCRdb has only the in-frame clones, and not every one. This table holds tens of thousands of clones, about two thirds found once. The sequenced sample was peripheral blood. Source of these receptors: a man aged 70-80 years with COVID-19, enrolled during active disease.

The J gene is TRBJ1-1, the V gene TRBV7-2; the D is unclear. The CDR3 covers 13 residues. V was shortened by 2 bases and J by 3 bases, with 7 bases between the two germline ends. The V gene's germline CDR1 is SGHTA and CDR2 FQGNSA. The DNA of the CDR3 is TGTGCCAGCAGCTTACAGCGGGACACTGAAGCTTTCTTT. This gives the protein CASSLQRDTEAFF. Filled out from reference TRBV7-2 and TRBJ1-1, the complete variable domain reads GAGVSQSPSNKVTEKGKDVELRCDPISGHTALYWYRQSLGQGLEFLIYFQGNSAPDKSGLPSDRFSAERTGGSVSTLTIQRTQQEDSAVYLCASSLQRDTEAFFGQGTRLTVV.

This clone appeared once. The chain recombines TRBV6-5 with TRBJ2-7; 8 nucleotides match TRBD1. CDR1 and CDR2 from the germline V gene are MNHEY and SVGAGI. There are 15 residues in the CDR3. V lost 8 bases, J lost 2 bases, and 11 bases stayed unmatched. CDR3 sequence reads: CASGLKDRATYEQYF. Here the CDR3 DNA reads TGTGCCAGCGGGCTAAAGGACAGGGCAACCTACGAGCAGTACTTC.

The chain joins TRBV24-1 to TRBJ2-1; tentative D call: TRBD2 (6 bases). Trimming pared 3 bases from V and 6 bases from J, leaving 17 bases between. This CDR3 has 16 residues. Germline loops: CDR1 KGHDR, CDR2 SFDVKD. This CDR3 is CATSDRDFRAVNEQFF. The CDR3 DNA reads TGTGCCACCAGTGATAGGGACTTCAGGGCGGTCAATGAGCAGTTCTTC.

V usage is TRBV4-1 and J usage is TRBJ1-2; 9 bases match TRBD1. This CDR3 is built from 13 residues. V trimming: 8 bases; J trimming: 5 bases; junction bases outside the gene matches: 6. Looked up from germline, CDR1 is MGHRA and CDR2 is YSYEKL. The CDR3 coding sequence is TGCGCCAGCTTCGGGACAGGGACTTATGGCTACACCTTC. This translates into CASFGTGTYGYTF.

This chain uses TRBV28 with TRBJ1-5, with a tentative D call TRBD1 (5 bases). Looked up from germline, CDR1 is MDHEN and CDR2 is SYDVKM. This CDR3 spans 15 amino acids. V dropped 5 bases and J dropped 5 bases, with 16 bases sitting between them. The chain's CDR3 is CASSPSEGRDQPQHF. Here the CDR3 DNA reads TGTGCCAGCAGTCCCTCGGAGGGGCGGGATCAGCCCCAGCATTTT.

The genes are TRBV5-1 and TRBJ2-7; D is ambiguous. Germline CDR1 reads SGHRS; CDR2 reads YFSETQ. The CDR3 has 13 amino acids. V lost 0 bases and J lost 3, with 7 bases in between. The DNA of the CDR3 is TGCGCCAGCAGCTTGGGATTCGGCTACGAGCAGTACTTC. Protein: CASSLGFGYEQYF. Complete variable domain (other parts from reference TRBV5-1 and TRBJ2-7): KAGVTQTPRYLIKTRGQQVTLSCSPISGHRSVSWYQQTPGQGLQFLFEYFSETQRNKGNFPGRFSGRQFSNSRSEMNVSTLELGDSALYLCASSLGFGYEQYFGPGTRLTVT.

The genes are TRBV5-5 and TRBJ2-5; D possibly corresponds to TRBD2 (5 bases). In germline, CDR1 is SGHKS, CDR2 YYEKEE (reference sequence). The CDR3 has 16 residues. With 0 bases removed from V and 6 bases from J, the gap between germline ends came to 18 bases. CDR3 coding DNA: TGTGCCAGCAGCTTGGAAGCCCAAGCGGTGGGAAAGACCCAGTACTTC. This gives the protein CASSLEAQAVGKTQYF.

The chain has TRBV5-4 and TRBJ2-2; 11 bases are a match to TRBD1. Germline CDR1 reads SGHNT; CDR2 reads YYREEE (reference sequence). The CDR3 contains 14 residues. Losses at the gene ends were 4 bases for V and 6 bases for J; bases not matched to a gene: 2. The DNA of the CDR3 is TGTGCCAGCAGCGGGGACAGGGGGGCCGGGGAGCTGTTTTTT. Translating it yields CASSGDRGAGELFF.

The chain carries TRBV6-6 and TRBJ2-7, with D possibly matching TRBD1 (6 bases). CDR1 and CDR2 from the germline V gene are MNHNY and SVGAGI (reference sequence). V lost 6 bases and J lost 3, with 15 bases in between. The CDR3 contains 14 residues. Here the CDR3 reads CASSPWDKDYEQYF. The DNA of the CDR3 is TGTGCCAGCAGCCCATGGGACAAAGACTACGAGCAGTACTTC.

The V and J genes are TRBV30 and TRBJ1-5; D gene ambiguous. The V and J ends lost 2 bases and 0 bases respectively, with 8 bases between them. The CDR3 extends over 14 amino acids. Germline V gene lookup returns CDR1 GTSNPN and CDR2 SVGIG (reference sequence). The CDR3 loop reads CAWSRVLSNQPQHF. The CDR3 coding sequence is TGTGCCTGGAGTCGGGTTCTTAGCAATCAGCCCCAGCATTTT.

In this sample, this clone is medium-sized. J is TRBJ2-1 and V is TRBV6-6, with 8 nucleotides matching TRBD2. After removal of 0 bases from V and 7 bases from J, the junction contained 5 bases not matched to a gene. The germline V gene has CDR1 MNHNY and CDR2 SVGAGI (reference sequence). The CDR3 spans 15 residues. CDR3 loop: CASSYSTSAQNEQFF. CDR3 DNA: TGTGCCAGCAGTTACTCGACTAGCGCTCAAAATGAGCAGTTCTTC.

The J gene is TRBJ1-5, the V gene TRBV5-6, with 8 bases that match TRBD1. The CDR3 sequence is 15 residues long. CDR1 and CDR2 from the germline V gene are SGHDT and YYEEEE. Losses at the gene ends were 2 bases for V and 4 bases for J; bases not matched to a gene: 5. The CDR3 DNA is TGTGCCAGCAGCTTCCAGGGGGCATCGAATCAGCCCCAGCATTTT. Amino acid sequence: CASSFQGASNQPQHF.

V usage is TRBV28 and J usage is TRBJ1-1; weak D call: TRBD1 (6 bases). Germline CDR1 MDHEN, CDR2 SYDVKM. There are 12 residues in the CDR3. The V end was cut by 3 bases, the J end by 10 bases, with 12 bases between. For the CDR3, the DNA is TGTGCCAGCAGTTTCGGAGGCAGGGGAGCTTTCTTT. Translation: CASSFGGRGAFF. The whole variable domain, remainder taken from reference TRBV28 and TRBJ1-1, is DVKVTQSSRYLVKRTGEKVFLECVQDMDHENMFWYRQDPGLGLRLIYFSYDVKMKEKGDIPEGYSVSREKKERFSLILESASTNQTSMYLCASSFGGRGAFFGQGTRLTVV.

The table lists this clone with a count of one. The chain combines TRBV20-1 with TRBJ2-7; 10 nucleotides align to TRBD2. Germline V gene data show CDR1 as DFQATT and CDR2 as SNEGSKA (reference sequence). V trimming: 3 bases; J trimming: 5 bases; junction bases outside the gene matches: 10. CDR3 length: 15 residues. This CDR3 reads CSASFLAGVRDEQYF. The CDR3 nucleotides are TGCAGTGCTAGTTTCCTAGCGGGAGTACGCGACGAGCAGTACTTC.

This clone was seen a single time. The V call is TRBV18, the J call TRBJ1-6; perhaps TRBD1 as D (5 bases). Trimming stripped 3 bases from V and 8 bases from J, with 8 bases between. Looked up from germline, CDR1 is KGHSH and CDR2 is LQKENI. The CDR3 spans 13 residues. Written as DNA, the CDR3 is TGTGCCAGCTCACCTCAGACAGATTCACCCCTCCACTTT. Translating gives CASSPQTDSPLHF.

This clone is deemed medium-sized. The chain recombines TRBV27 with TRBJ2-7; D gene unclear. The CDR3 is made up of 13 amino acids. Trimming removed 1 base at V and 0 bases at J, with 4 bases between. Germline CDR1 MNHEY, CDR2 SMNVEV (reference sequence). The CDR3 DNA follows: TGTGCCAGCAGTTTATACTTCTCCTACGAGCAGTACTTC. Translated: CASSLYFSYEQYF.

The V call is TRBV28, the J call TRBJ1-2; D remains unclear. Per the germline V gene, CDR1 is MDHEN and CDR2 is SYDVKM. V lost 6 bases, J lost 8 bases, and 10 bases lay in between. The CDR3 runs to 11 residues. The CDR3 sequence: CASSRPGGYTF. CDR3 nucleotide sequence: TGTGCCAGCAGCCGCCCGGGGGGCTACACCTTC.

This clone was seen just once. J is TRBJ1-1 and V is TRBV3-1 (or the pseudogene TRBV3-2); 7 positions match TRBD1. CDR3 length equals 13 residues. CDR1 and CDR2 (germline): LGHDT, YNNKEL (reference sequence). With V trimmed by 4 bases and J by 5 bases, 4 bases remained unmatched. CDR3 DNA sequence: TGTGCCAGCAGCCTTGACAGGGAGACTGAAGCTTTCTTT. It encodes CASSLDRETEAFF.

The J gene is TRBJ1-5, the V gene TRBV4-3; the D is unclear. V dropped 1 base and J dropped 1 base, with 8 bases sitting between them. The germline V gene encodes CDR1 LGHNA and CDR2 YSLEER. The CDR3 contains 15 residues. The CDR3, as DNA: TGCGCCAGCAGCCAAGGCTCGGGAAGCAATCAGCCCCAGCATTTT. Protein sequence: CASSQGSGSNQPQHF.

The CDR3 sequence: CASSEGRAQHF. In DNA, the CDR3 is TGTGCCAGCAGTGAAGGGAGGGCCCAGCATTTT. The chain recombines TRBV6-1 with TRBJ1-5; D not resolved. The CDR3 is 11 residues long. Trimming took 1 base from V and 11 from J, leaving 6 bases between them. CDR1 is MNHNS, CDR2 SASEGT, per germline.

The chain joins TRBV5-6 to TRBJ1-6, with a possible D match to TRBD1 (6 bases). This CDR3 spans 18 amino acids. V lost 5 bases and J 8 bases, leaving 26 bases between the germline ends. Germline assignment: CDR1 SGHDT and CDR2 YYEEEE. The CDR3 loop reads CASSYYRDKGGAHSPLHF. CDR3 nucleotide sequence: TGTGCCAGCAGTTATTACCGGGACAAAGGTGGGGCCCATTCACCCCTCCACTTT.

This rearrangement joins TRBV24-1 to TRBJ2-3, with a tentative D call TRBD1 (5 bases). V lost 4 bases to trimming and J lost 2 bases, with 9 bases between them. This CDR3 is 14 amino acids long. Germline V gives CDR1 KGHDR, CDR2 SFDVKD. The CDR3 here is CATSDPGHTDTQYF. The CDR3 DNA sequence: TGTGCCACCAGTGACCCCGGACACACAGATACGCAGTATTTT.

The chain combines TRBV6-5 with TRBJ2-7; D gene unclear. The CDR3 extends over 13 amino acids. Germline assignment: CDR1 MNHEY and CDR2 SVGAGI. V was shortened by 6 bases and J by 5 bases, with 14 bases between the two germline ends. DNA for the CDR3: TGTGCCAGCAGGACACGCCGTGGCGACGAGCAGTACTTC. Residues: CASRTRRGDEQYF.

The J gene is TRBJ1-3, the V gene TRBV6-5, with D possibly TRBD1 on 6 matching bases. The CDR3 covers 14 residues. Looked up from germline, CDR1 is MNHEY and CDR2 is SVGAGI. Trimming took 8 bases from V and 2 from J, leaving 13 bases between them. CDR3 coding DNA: TGTGCCAGCGGGAGGGGGATTCCTGGAAACACCATATATTTT. Protein sequence: CASGRGIPGNTIYF.

V gene TRBV28 combines with J gene TRBJ2-7; no clear D. Trimming pared 4 bases from V and 1 base from J, leaving 2 bases between. The CDR3 totals 11 residues. Germline V gives CDR1 MDHEN, CDR2 SYDVKM. CDR3: CASSSSYEQYF. The CDR3 nucleotides read TGTGCCAGCAGTTCGTCCTACGAGCAGTACTTC.

The chain recombines TRBV5-1 with TRBJ1-2; D is perhaps TRBD1 (6 bases). The CDR3 length is 14 residues. Germline loops: CDR1 SGHRS, CDR2 YFSETQ. Trimming stripped 4 bases from V and 8 bases from J, with 18 bases between. CDR3 sequence (DNA): TGCGCCAGCAGCAGAAATACCGGGACAACGGGCTACACCTTC. Translating gives CASSRNTGTTGYTF.